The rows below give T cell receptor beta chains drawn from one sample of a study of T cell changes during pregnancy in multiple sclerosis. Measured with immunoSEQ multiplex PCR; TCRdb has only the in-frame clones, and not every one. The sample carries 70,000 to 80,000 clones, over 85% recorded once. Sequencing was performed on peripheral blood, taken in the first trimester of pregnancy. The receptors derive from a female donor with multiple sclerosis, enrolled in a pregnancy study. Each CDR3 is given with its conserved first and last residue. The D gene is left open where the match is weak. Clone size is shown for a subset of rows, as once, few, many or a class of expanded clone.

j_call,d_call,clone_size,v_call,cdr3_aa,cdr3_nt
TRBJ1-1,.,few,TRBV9,CASSVDPGDTEAFF,TGTGCCAGCAGCGTAGACCCCGGGGACACTGAAGCTTTCTTT
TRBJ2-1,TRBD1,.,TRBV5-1,CASSYTGGSTGEQFF,TGCGCCAGCAGCTATACAGGGGGATCGACAGGTGAGCAGTTCTTC
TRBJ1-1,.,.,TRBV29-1,CSVGYLGVEGESLF,TGCAGCGTTGGATATCTCGGGGTGGAGGGCGAAAGTCTCTTT
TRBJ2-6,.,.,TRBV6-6,CASLRSSGANVLTF,TGTGCCAGCCTTAGGAGCTCTGGGGCCAACGTCCTGACTTTC
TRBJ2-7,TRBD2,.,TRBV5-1,CASSPGLAGVWSYEQYF,TGCGCCAGCAGCCCGGGACTAGCGGGAGTTTGGTCCTACGAGCAGTACTTC
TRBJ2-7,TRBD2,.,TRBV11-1,CASSLAGLAREQYF,TGTGCCAGCAGCTTAGCGGGACTAGCGCGCGAGCAGTACTTC
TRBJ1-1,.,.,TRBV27,CASSLNSGLGLNTEAFF,TGTGCCAGCAGTCTTAATTCAGGGTTGGGGCTTAACACTGAAGCTTTCTTT
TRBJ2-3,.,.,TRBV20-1,CSATHRDTQYF,TGCAGTGCTACACACAGAGATACGCAGTATTTT
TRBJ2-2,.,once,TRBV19,CASSIIGLGGRNTGELFF,TGTGCCAGTAGTATAATAGGTTTGGGAGGAAGGAACACCGGGGAGCTGTTTTTT
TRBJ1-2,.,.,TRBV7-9,CASSLGGNIYGYTF,TGTGCCAGCAGCCTGGGGGGGAACATCTATGGCTACACCTTC
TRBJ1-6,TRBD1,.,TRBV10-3,CAISPGTGNSPLHF,TGTGCCATCAGTCCCGGGACAGGGAATTCACCCCTCCACTTT
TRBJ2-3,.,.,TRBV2,CASLRTDTQYF,TGTGCCAGCCTCCGGACAGATACGCAGTATTTT
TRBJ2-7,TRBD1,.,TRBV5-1,CASSSGLGTGNEQYF,TGCGCCAGCAGCTCTGGGCTGGGGACAGGGAACGAGCAGTACTTC
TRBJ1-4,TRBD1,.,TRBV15,CAAGQANEKLFF,TGTGCCGCCGGACAGGCAAATGAAAAACTGTTTTTT
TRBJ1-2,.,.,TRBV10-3,CAIRGGSSLGGYTF,TGTGCCATCAGGGGGGGGAGTTCTTTAGGTGGCTACACCTTC
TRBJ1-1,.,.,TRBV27,CASSWVSAGEAFF,TGTGCCAGCAGTTGGGTGAGCGCTGGTGAAGCTTTCTTT
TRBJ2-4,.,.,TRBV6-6,CASSETGIAKNIQYF,TGTGCCAGCAGTGAGACAGGAATAGCCAAAAACATTCAGTACTTC
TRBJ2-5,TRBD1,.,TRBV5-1,CATGSALATGSQETQYF,TGCGCCACCGGCTCCGCCCTCGCGACAGGGAGCCAAGAGACCCAGTACTTC
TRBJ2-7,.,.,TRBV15,CATSRDRAITYEQYF,TGTGCCACCAGCAGAGATCGTGCGATCACCTACGAGCAGTACTTC
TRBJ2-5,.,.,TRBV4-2,CASSYNPPETQYF,TGTGCCAGCAGCTACAACCCCCCAGAGACCCAGTACTTC
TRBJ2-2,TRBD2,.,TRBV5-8,CASSSGLAGRTGELFF,TGTGCCAGCAGCTCCGGACTAGCGGGGAGAACCGGGGAGCTGTTTTTT
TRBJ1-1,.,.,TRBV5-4,CASSLGGYYTEAFF,TGTGCCAGCAGCTTAGGCGGGTATTACACTGAAGCTTTCTTT
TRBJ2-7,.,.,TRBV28,CASSFPRSYEQYF,TGTGCCAGCAGTTTCCCCAGGTCCTACGAGCAGTACTTC
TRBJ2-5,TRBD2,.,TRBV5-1,CASSLGLAKETQYF,TGCGCCAGCAGCTTGGGACTAGCCAAAGAGACCCAGTACTTC
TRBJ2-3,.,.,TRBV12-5,CASGFFPSSTDTQYF,TGTGCTAGTGGTTTTTTCCCCTCGAGCACAGATACGCAGTATTTT
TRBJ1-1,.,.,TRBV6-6,CAIQTAMNTEAFF,TGTGCCATTCAGACAGCGATGAACACTGAAGCTTTCTTT
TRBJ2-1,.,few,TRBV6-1,CASSYQGNEQFF,TGTGCCAGCAGTTATCAGGGTAATGAGCAGTTCTTC
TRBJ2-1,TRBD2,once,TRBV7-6,CASSRSGSSYNEQFF,TGTGCCAGCAGCCGCAGCGGGAGCTCCTACAATGAGCAGTTCTTC
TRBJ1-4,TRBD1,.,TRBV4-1,CASSQSRQGNEKLFF,TGCGCCAGCAGCCAATCTAGACAGGGGAATGAAAAACTGTTTTTT
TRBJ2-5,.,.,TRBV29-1,CSVEDRETQYF,TGCAGCGTTGAAGACCGAGAGACCCAGTACTTC
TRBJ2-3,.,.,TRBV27,CASSSWVDPGETQYF,TGTGCCAGCAGTTCGTGGGTGGACCCCGGGGAAACGCAGTATTTT
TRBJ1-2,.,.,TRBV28,CASSLQGPNGYTF,TGTGCCAGCAGTTTACAGGGGCCCAATGGCTACACCTTC
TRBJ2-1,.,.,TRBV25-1,CASSGASGNEQFF,TGTGCCAGCAGTGGGGCCAGTGGAAATGAGCAGTTCTTC
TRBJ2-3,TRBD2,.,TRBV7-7,CASAGAGTDTQYF,TGTGCCAGCGCGGGAGCTGGTACAGATACGCAGTATTTT
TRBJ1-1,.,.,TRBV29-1,CSVEVWGENTEAFF,TGCAGCGTTGAAGTTTGGGGAGAGAACACTGAAGCTTTCTTT
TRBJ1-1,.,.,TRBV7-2,CASSQNRGNTEAFF,TGTGCCAGCAGCCAAAATAGGGGGAATACTGAAGCTTTCTTT
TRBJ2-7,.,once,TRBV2,CASSPPVENQQYF,TGTGCCAGCAGCCCCCCGGTCGAAAACCAGCAGTACTTC
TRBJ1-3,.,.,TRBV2,CASSDGGGRGNTIYF,TGTGCCAGCAGTGACGGCGGGGGCAGGGGAAACACCATATATTTT
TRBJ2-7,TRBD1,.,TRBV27,CASSLRTGQGYEQYF,TGTGCCAGCAGTTTGAGGACAGGGCAAGGTTACGAGCAGTACTTC
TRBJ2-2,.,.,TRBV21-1,CASSSDRGNTGELFF,TGTGCCAGCAGCTCCGACAGGGGCAACACCGGGGAGCTGTTTTTT
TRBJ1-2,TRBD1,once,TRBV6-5,CASSRSGQGKGYTF,TGTGCCAGCAGTAGGTCGGGACAGGGGAAAGGCTACACCTTC
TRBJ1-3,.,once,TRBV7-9,CAGSSGNTIYF,TGTGCCGGCTCCTCCGGAAACACCATATATTTT
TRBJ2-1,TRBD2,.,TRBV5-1,CASSLISGSSYNEQFF,TGCGCCAGCAGCTTGATTAGCGGGAGCTCCTACAATGAGCAGTTCTTC
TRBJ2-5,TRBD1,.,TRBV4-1,CASSPTGAETQYF,TGCGCCAGCAGCCCCACAGGGGCCGAGACCCAGTACTTC
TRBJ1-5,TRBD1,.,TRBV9,CASSEGQGSAQPQHF,TGTGCCAGCAGCGAGGGACAGGGCAGTGCTCAGCCCCAGCATTTT
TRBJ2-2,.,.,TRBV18,CASSPLPGNGELFF,TGTGCCAGCTCACCACTGCCCGGGAACGGGGAGCTGTTTTTT